This entry is about one TCR beta chain. The sample originates from a study of cytomegalovirus exposure and HLA in healthy donors. A multiplex PCR was run with 60 Vbeta primers and 13 Jbeta primers. Profiling relied on immunoSEQ multiplex PCR, and the TCRdb table lists in-frame clones only, not all of them. Counted here are some 98,000 clones, roughly 70% occurring once; the ten biggest clones make up under 2.5%. The sequence was collected from a man aged 50-59 years in good health and CMV-seronegative. The sample taken for sequencing was PBMCs.

This CDR3 is CASSLARTSGGASTDTQYF. For the CDR3, the DNA is TGTGCCAGCAGCTTAGCGCGAACTAGCGGGGGGGCTAGCACAGATACGCAGTATTTT. V and J are TRBV7-9 and TRBJ2-3; 13 bases align to TRBD2. The CDR3 length is 19 residues. Trimming took 0 bases from V and 0 from J; bases not matched to a gene: 6. Per germline, CDR1 SEHNR and CDR2 FQNEAQ (reference sequence).